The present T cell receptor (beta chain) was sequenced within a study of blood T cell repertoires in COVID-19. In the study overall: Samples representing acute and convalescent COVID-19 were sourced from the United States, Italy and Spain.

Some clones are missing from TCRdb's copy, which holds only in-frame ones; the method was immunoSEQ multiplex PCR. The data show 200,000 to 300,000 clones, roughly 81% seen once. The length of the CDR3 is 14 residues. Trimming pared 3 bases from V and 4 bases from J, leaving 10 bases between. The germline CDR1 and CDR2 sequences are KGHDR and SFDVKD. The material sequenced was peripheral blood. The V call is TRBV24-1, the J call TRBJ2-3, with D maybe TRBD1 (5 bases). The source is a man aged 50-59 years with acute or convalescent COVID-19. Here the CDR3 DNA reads TGTGCCACCAGTGATGGCACCAGGGCAGATACGCAGTATTTT. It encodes CATSDGTRADTQYF.